The 17 T cell receptor beta chains listed next were all sequenced from one sample in a study of shared clonotypes between healthy human individuals. The method was immunoSEQ multiplex PCR; TCRdb's version includes in-frame clones alone and lacks a portion of them. Among around 2.1 million clones listed, approximately 95% were seen once. Specimen: naive CD4+ T cells sorted from blood. Specified subset: CD45RA+ positively selected. All receptors derive from a man younger than 35 in good health.

The V and J genes are TRBV7-9 and TRBJ1-1, with a weak D call TRBD1 (6 bases). V gave up 11 bases and J gave up 5 bases, with 15 bases separating them. The germline V gene has CDR1 SEHNR and CDR2 FQNEAQ (reference sequence). The CDR3 is 12 residues long. CDR3 in amino acids: CAVRGVRTEAFF. CDR3 DNA: TGTGCCGTTAGGGGGGTGAGGACTGAAGCTTTCTTT.

The chain recombines TRBV5-1 with TRBJ2-2; D call uncertain. V lost 2 bases, J lost 4 bases, and 15 bases lay in between. CDR1 is SGHRS, CDR2 YFSETQ, per germline. This CDR3 is 16 amino acids long. CDR3 in amino acids: CASSFRATGGTGELFF. DNA for the CDR3: TGCGCCAGCAGCTTCCGGGCAACCGGTGGCACCGGGGAGCTGTTTTTT.

This chain uses TRBV7-2 with TRBJ2-2, with D uncertain. Trimming pared 1 base from V and 1 base from J, leaving 7 bases between. Germline CDR1 is SGHTA and CDR2 is FQGNSA. The length of the CDR3 is 15 residues. CDR3: CASSLGSRNTGELFF. CDR3 DNA sequence: TGTGCCAGCAGCTTAGGTTCGCGGAACACCGGGGAGCTGTTTTTT.

The CDR3, as DNA: TGTGCCAGCAGTCCCCGACTAGGCCCTTTTAACACAGATACGCAGTATTTT. Protein sequence: CASSPRLGPFNTDTQYF. The chain combines TRBV2 with TRBJ2-3; D might be TRBD2 (6 bases). CDR1 and CDR2 (germline): SNHLY, FYNNEI. The CDR3 length is 17 residues. Trimming left V 5 bases short and J 2 bases short, with 20 bases between.

As concerns this clone: Other DNA sequences in the same sample also yield this CDR3. V is TRBV2 and J is TRBJ2-2, with 7 bases that match TRBD1. V trimming: 4 bases; J trimming: 0 bases; junction bases outside the gene matches: 2. In germline, CDR1 is SNHLY, CDR2 FYNNEI. The CDR3 loop spans 15 amino acids. The CDR3 protein is CASSGQGSNTGELFF. DNA for the CDR3: TGTGCCAGCAGTGGACAGGGTTCGAACACCGGGGAGCTGTTTTTT. Full variable domain (outside the CDR3, taken from reference TRBV2 and TRBJ2-2): EPEVTQTPSHQVTQMGQEVILRCVPISNHLYFYWYRQILGQKVEFLVSFYNNEISEKSEIFDDQFSVERPDGSNFTLKIRSTKLEDSAMYFCASSGQGSNTGELFFGEGSRLTVL.

The J gene is TRBJ1-2, the V gene TRBV11-2; no reliable D call. Germline CDR1 reads SGHAT; CDR2 reads FQNNGV. The CDR3 totals 15 residues. V lost 5 bases, J lost 0 bases, and 13 bases lay in between. CDR3 region: CASSPREGANYGYTF. As DNA, the CDR3 is TGTGCCAGCAGCCCCCGTGAGGGAGCTAACTATGGCTACACCTTC.

This clone was counted once. This chain connects TRBV5-5 to TRBJ1-6; D perhaps matches TRBD1 (5 bases). Germline CDR1 reads SGHKS; CDR2 reads YYEKEE (reference sequence). The CDR3 contains 15 residues. Trimming removed 4 bases at V and 4 bases at J, with 12 bases between. The chain's CDR3 is CASSRTTDYNSPLHF. The CDR3 DNA is TGTGCCAGCAGCCGCACGACAGATTATAATTCACCCCTCCACTTT.

Turning to this clone: This sample includes further DNA sequences coding for the same CDR3. J is TRBJ2-7 and V is TRBV18; 9 positions agree with TRBD1. Germline V gives CDR1 KGHSH, CDR2 LQKENI. CDR3 size: 15 residues. Unmatched junction bases numbered 7, after V lost 6 bases and J lost 1 base. CDR3 in amino acids: CASSPDRGPSYEQYF. The CDR3, as DNA: TGTGCCAGCTCTCCGGACAGGGGCCCGTCCTACGAGCAGTACTTC.

The V and J genes are TRBV6-1 and TRBJ2-4, with TRBD1 matching over 7 bases. Germline V gene lookup returns CDR1 MNHNS and CDR2 SASEGT. CDR3 size: 14 residues. V lost 6 bases and J lost 0; bases outside the gene matches: 2. The CDR3 bases are TGTGCCAGCAGGGGACAGTTAGCCAAAAACATTCAGTACTTC. Translated: CASRGQLAKNIQYF.

The V and J genes are TRBV25-1 and TRBJ1-2, with D perhaps matching TRBD1 (5 bases). Trimming cost V 5 bases and J 3 bases, with 19 bases left between them. The CDR3 runs to 16 residues. CDR1 and CDR2 from the germline V gene are MGHDK and SYGVNS. CDR3 DNA sequence: TGTGCCAGCAGTTCCGAGAGGAGGGGCGCCGACTATGGCTACACCTTC. The encoded protein is CASSSERRGADYGYTF.

The V and J genes are TRBV15 and TRBJ1-4, with TRBD1 matching 11 bases. The V gene's germline CDR1 is LNHNV and CDR2 YYDKDF (reference sequence). The CDR3 is 15 amino acids. Trimming took 5 bases from V and 7 from J; bases not matched to a gene: 6. DNA for the CDR3: TGTGCCACCAGCCCGAGGACAGGGGGCGTTGAAAAACTGTTTTTT. This codes for CATSPRTGGVEKLFF.

The V call is TRBV6-5, the J call TRBJ1-4; 7 bases agree with TRBD1. The CDR3 is 15 amino acids. V lost 4 bases and J lost 8; bases outside the gene matches: 10. CDR1 is MNHEY, CDR2 SVGAGI, per germline. DNA of the CDR3: TGTGCCAGCAGTTCTACGGGACAGCGCGAAGAAAAACTGTTTTTT. Translation gives CASSSTGQREEKLFF.

The gene calls are TRBV30 and TRBJ2-7; no clear D. The V and J ends lost 1 base and 6 bases respectively, with 4 bases between them. This CDR3 is built from 10 residues. Germline values: CDR1 GTSNPN, CDR2 SVGIG (reference sequence). The CDR3 DNA follows: TGTGCCTGGAGTGATCGCGAGCAGTACTTC. This translates into CAWSDREQYF.

The V call is TRBV7-2, the J call TRBJ2-1; no firm D call. The germline CDR1 and CDR2 sequences are SGHTA and FQGNSA. CDR3 length: 15 amino acids. Trimming shortened V by 5 bases and J by 3 bases, and 14 bases separated the two germline ends. The CDR3 DNA is TGTGCCAGCAGCCTGCTACGGGCGTTCTACAATGAGCAGTTCTTC. It yields the protein CASSLLRAFYNEQFF.

The gene calls are TRBV6-1 and TRBJ2-5; unclear D gene. Per germline, CDR1 MNHNS and CDR2 SASEGT. The V end lost 2 bases, the J end lost 7 bases, and 8 bases lay between the germline ends. The CDR3 contains 12 residues. CDR3 DNA: TGTGCCAGCAGTGAACAGACCGGGACCCAGTACTTC. Encoded protein: CASSEQTGTQYF.

J is TRBJ1-1 and V is TRBV30; 7 nucleotides line up with TRBD1. V trimming: 4 bases; J trimming: 13 bases; junction bases outside the gene matches: 12. The CDR3 consists of 12 residues. Germline V gives CDR1 GTSNPN, CDR2 SVGIG (reference sequence). The CDR3 sequence is CAWIRPGGGGFF. The CDR3 nucleotides read TGTGCCTGGATTAGACCTGGAGGGGGCGGTTTCTTT.

The chain is built from TRBV11-3 and TRBJ2-7, with D perhaps TRBD1 or TRBD2 (5 bases each). The CDR3 extends over 15 amino acids. Germline CDR1 reads SGHNT; CDR2 reads YENEEA. V dropped 5 bases and J dropped 0 bases, with 14 bases sitting between them. In DNA, the CDR3 is TGTGCCAGCAGCCCCGCATGGGGGACCTCCTACGAGCAGTACTTC. Its translation is CASSPAWGTSYEQYF.